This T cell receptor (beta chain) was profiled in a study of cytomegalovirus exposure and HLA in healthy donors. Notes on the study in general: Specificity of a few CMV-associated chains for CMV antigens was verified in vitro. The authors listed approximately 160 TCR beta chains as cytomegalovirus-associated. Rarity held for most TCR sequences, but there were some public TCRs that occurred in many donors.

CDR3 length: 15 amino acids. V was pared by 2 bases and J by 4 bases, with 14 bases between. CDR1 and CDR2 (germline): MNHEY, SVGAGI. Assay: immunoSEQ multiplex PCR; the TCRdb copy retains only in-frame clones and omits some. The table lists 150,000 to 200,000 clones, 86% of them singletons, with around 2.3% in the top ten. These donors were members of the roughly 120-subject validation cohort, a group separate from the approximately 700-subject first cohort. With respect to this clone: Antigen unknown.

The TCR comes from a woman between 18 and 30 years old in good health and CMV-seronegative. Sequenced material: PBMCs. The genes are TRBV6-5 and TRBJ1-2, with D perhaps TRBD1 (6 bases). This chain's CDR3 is CASSYATGLSYGYTF. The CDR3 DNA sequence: TGTGCCAGCAGTTACGCTACAGGGCTTAGCTATGGCTACACCTTC.